This T cell receptor beta chain was recorded in a study of shared clonotypes between healthy human individuals. Whole-study results and caveats: Rarefaction analysis demonstrated incomplete sorted-subset sequencing notwithstanding large depth.

CD8 cells regarded as naive lacked CD45RO, were positively chosen for CCR7, and omitted terminally differentiated effector memory CD45RA+ cells. The CDR3 is 14 residues long. Germline values: CDR1 LGHNA, CDR2 YNFKEQ. Trimming pared 0 bases from V and 4 bases from J, leaving 7 bases between. Points on this clone: Its specificity is unknown.

Investigators spread the genomic DNA of each subset evenly over several immunoSEQ plates. Measured with immunoSEQ multiplex PCR; TCRdb has only the in-frame clones, and not every one. The sample lists millions of clones, 90% to 95% occurring once. This TCR was sampled from a man younger than 35 in good health. Some clones in this sample may be carry-over from other donors' samples. The chain joins TRBV4-2 to TRBJ2-1; D remains unclear. The sequenced sample consisted of naive CD8+ T cells from PBMCs. Here the CDR3 reads CASSQDKGYNEQFF. In nucleotides, the CDR3 is TGTGCCAGCAGCCAAGATAAGGGTTACAATGAGCAGTTCTTC.